A selection of T cell receptor beta chains follows, all from one sample in a study of cytomegalovirus exposure and HLA in healthy donors. Sequenced by immunoSEQ multiplex PCR; TCRdb stores in-frame clones only, minus some. The profile shows 150,000 to 200,000 clones, around 78% of them singletons. The sequenced sample consisted of PBMCs. All receptors derive from a man younger than 45 in good health and CMV-seronegative. Both conserved end residues are part of each CDR3. The D gene is left open where the match is weak. Not all rows give a size; the values are once, few, many and, for expanded clones, a class.

clone size: few
D gene: .
V gene: TRBV7-3
J gene: TRBJ2-5
CDR3 DNA: TGTGCCAGCAGCTTACGTGAGGGAGAGACCCAGTACTTC
CDR3 protein: CASSLREGETQYF

clone size: .
D gene: .
V gene: TRBV9
J gene: TRBJ2-2
CDR3 DNA: TGTGCCAGCAGCGTAGCTTCGGGGGCCGGGGAGCTGTTTTTT
CDR3 protein: CASSVASGAGELFF

clone size: .
D gene: TRBD2
V gene: TRBV6-1
J gene: TRBJ2-7
CDR3 DNA: TGTGCCAGCAGTGAAGCATGGGCGGGAGCAACGACCGAGCAGTACTTC
CDR3 protein: CASSEAWAGATTEQYF

clone size: .
D gene: TRBD1
V gene: TRBV9
J gene: TRBJ1-3
CDR3 DNA: TGTGCCAGCAGCCGGGACAGGGTCACATCAGGAAACACCATATATTTT
CDR3 protein: CASSRDRVTSGNTIYF

clone size: .
D gene: TRBD2
V gene: TRBV5-4
J gene: TRBJ2-7
CDR3 DNA: TGTGCCAGCCAGACTAGCGGGAGCTCCTACGAGCAGTACTTC
CDR3 protein: CASQTSGSSYEQYF

clone size: .
D gene: .
V gene: TRBV5-6
J gene: TRBJ2-7
CDR3 DNA: TGTGCCAGCAGCTTGGGGACACGCTCCTACGAGCAGTACTTC
CDR3 protein: CASSLGTRSYEQYF

clone size: .
D gene: .
V gene: TRBV11-2
J gene: TRBJ2-1
CDR3 DNA: TGTGCCAGCAGCTTAGAGTCTAGCAATGAGCAGTTCTTC
CDR3 protein: CASSLESSNEQFF

clone size: once
D gene: TRBD2
V gene: TRBV7-9
J gene: TRBJ2-7
CDR3 DNA: TGTGCCAGCAGCTCTAGCGGGGTGTTGAGGGAGCAGTACTTC
CDR3 protein: CASSSSGVLREQYF

clone size: .
D gene: .
V gene: TRBV6-1
J gene: TRBJ1-5
CDR3 DNA: TGTGCCGGGGCACCGGAACAGAATCAGCCCCAGCATTTT
CDR3 protein: CAGAPEQNQPQHF

clone size: .
D gene: .
V gene: TRBV27
J gene: TRBJ1-5
CDR3 DNA: TGTGCCAGCAGTTCCCGGGGGATCCTTACTTATAGCAATCAGCCCCAGCATTTT
CDR3 protein: CASSSRGILTYSNQPQHF

clone size: .
D gene: TRBD2
V gene: TRBV5-6
J gene: TRBJ2-1
CDR3 DNA: TGTGCCAGCAGCGCCGGGGGGGTCTGGGAGCAGTTCTTC
CDR3 protein: CASSAGGVWEQFF

clone size: .
D gene: .
V gene: TRBV5-4
J gene: TRBJ2-5
CDR3 DNA: TGTGCCAGCAGTTCCCCCCCCAGGGGGGAAGAGACCCAGTACTTC
CDR3 protein: CASSSPPRGEETQYF

clone size: .
D gene: .
V gene: TRBV28
J gene: TRBJ1-1
CDR3 DNA: TGTGCCAGCAGTTTGTTGTCGTCGAACACTGAAGCTTTCTTT
CDR3 protein: CASSLLSSNTEAFF

clone size: once
D gene: .
V gene: TRBV11-2
J gene: TRBJ2-4
CDR3 DNA: TGTGCCAGCAGCCTCACCGGGACAATTGCCATTCAGTACTTC
CDR3 protein: CASSLTGTIAIQYF

clone size: few
D gene: .
V gene: TRBV28
J gene: TRBJ1-1
CDR3 DNA: TGTGCCAGCAGTTTAGGGGCTTTGAACACTGAAGCTTTCTTT
CDR3 protein: CASSLGALNTEAFF

clone size: .
D gene: .
V gene: TRBV6-6
J gene: TRBJ2-7
CDR3 DNA: TGTGCCAGCAGTTACTCAGGTCAGGGCGCGCAGTACTTC
CDR3 protein: CASSYSGQGAQYF

clone size: .
D gene: TRBD2
V gene: TRBV19
J gene: TRBJ2-2
CDR3 DNA: TGTGCCAGTAGAATCGGACTAGCGGGATGGATCGGGGAGCTGTTTTTT
CDR3 protein: CASRIGLAGWIGELFF

clone size: .
D gene: .
V gene: TRBV19
J gene: TRBJ1-2
CDR3 DNA: TGTGCCAGTACCGGTACTGTCTATGGCTACACCTTC
CDR3 protein: CASTGTVYGYTF

clone size: .
D gene: .
V gene: TRBV21-1
J gene: TRBJ2-3
CDR3 DNA: TGTGCCAGCATCCATACGGCAGGGGGCGGCACAGATACGCAGTATTTT
CDR3 protein: CASIHTAGGGTDTQYF

clone size: .
D gene: .
V gene: TRBV10-2
J gene: TRBJ1-2
CDR3 DNA: TGCGCCAGCAGGGCGGCGGGTGGGAACTATGGCTACACCTTC
CDR3 protein: CASRAAGGNYGYTF

clone size: .
D gene: .
V gene: TRBV15
J gene: TRBJ1-1
CDR3 DNA: TGTGCCACCAGCAACCAACAGGGAAGCGCTGAAGCTTTCTTT
CDR3 protein: CATSNQQGSAEAFF

clone size: .
D gene: .
V gene: TRBV6-1
J gene: TRBJ2-2
CDR3 DNA: TGTGCCAGCAGTGAAGTGGGCCTCACCGGGGAGCTGTTTTTT
CDR3 protein: CASSEVGLTGELFF

clone size: .
D gene: .
V gene: TRBV5-1
J gene: TRBJ2-2
CDR3 DNA: TGCGCCAGCAGCTTGACAGTGGCGAACACCGGGGAGCTGTTTTTT
CDR3 protein: CASSLTVANTGELFF

clone size: .
D gene: .
V gene: TRBV29-1
J gene: TRBJ1-2
CDR3 DNA: TGCAGCGTTGCTGTATATGGCTACACCTTC
CDR3 protein: CSVAVYGYTF

clone size: .
D gene: TRBD1
V gene: TRBV9
J gene: TRBJ1-2
CDR3 DNA: TGTGCCAGCAGCCCACGGACAGGGGCCAACTATGGCTACACCTTC
CDR3 protein: CASSPRTGANYGYTF

clone size: .
D gene: .
V gene: TRBV2
J gene: TRBJ1-4
CDR3 DNA: TGTGCCAGCAGAGAACAGGGACAAACTAATGAAAAACTGTTTTTT
CDR3 protein: CASREQGQTNEKLFF

clone size: .
D gene: TRBD2
V gene: TRBV7-3
J gene: TRBJ2-7
CDR3 DNA: TGTGCCAGCAGCCCGACCGCTAGCGGAAATTCCTACGAGCAGTACTTC
CDR3 protein: CASSPTASGNSYEQYF

clone size: .
D gene: TRBD1
V gene: TRBV4-1
J gene: TRBJ1-1
CDR3 DNA: TGCGCCAGCAGCCAGACTGACAGGGGGGTAATGAACACTGAAGCTTTCTTT
CDR3 protein: CASSQTDRGVMNTEAFF

clone size: .
D gene: TRBD1
V gene: TRBV5-4
J gene: TRBJ1-4
CDR3 DNA: TGTGCCAGCAGCCCGACAGGGGAAGAAAAACTGTTTTTT
CDR3 protein: CASSPTGEEKLFF

clone size: .
D gene: .
V gene: TRBV6-1
J gene: TRBJ1-1
CDR3 DNA: TGTGCCAGCAGTGAAGCGGGGGGGCGGACTGAAGCTTTCTTT
CDR3 protein: CASSEAGGRTEAFF

clone size: .
D gene: .
V gene: TRBV19
J gene: TRBJ1-1
CDR3 DNA: TGTGCCAGCAAAATACAGGCCCACAACACTGAAGCTTTCTTT
CDR3 protein: CASKIQAHNTEAFF

clone size: .
D gene: .
V gene: TRBV2
J gene: TRBJ2-7
CDR3 DNA: TGTGCCAGCATTGAGGGCAGAGCCTACGAGCAGTACTTC
CDR3 protein: CASIEGRAYEQYF

clone size: .
D gene: TRBD2
V gene: TRBV29-1
J gene: TRBJ2-7
CDR3 DNA: TGCAGCGTAATAAGCGGGAGTATCCACGAGCAGTACTTC
CDR3 protein: CSVISGSIHEQYF

clone size: .
D gene: TRBD1
V gene: TRBV29-1
J gene: TRBJ2-7
CDR3 DNA: TGCAGCGCCCGAATACAGGGGTGGAACGAGCAGTACTTC
CDR3 protein: CSARIQGWNEQYF

clone size: .
D gene: TRBD2
V gene: TRBV14
J gene: TRBJ2-3
CDR3 DNA: TGTGCCAGCAGCCAAGATTGGGCGGGAGGGACCCCAGATACGCAGTATTTT
CDR3 protein: CASSQDWAGGTPDTQYF

clone size: .
D gene: TRBD2
V gene: TRBV29-1
J gene: TRBJ2-7
CDR3 DNA: TGCAGCGTTGCCGCCCGACTAGCCTCAACGAACGAGCAGTACTTC
CDR3 protein: CSVAARLASTNEQYF

clone size: once
D gene: TRBD1
V gene: TRBV10-3
J gene: TRBJ1-2
CDR3 DNA: TGTGCCATCAGTGACGACAGGGACCGGTATGGCTACACCTTC
CDR3 protein: CAISDDRDRYGYTF

clone size: .
D gene: TRBD2
V gene: TRBV19
J gene: TRBJ2-7
CDR3 DNA: TGTGCCAGTAGTAAGGGACTAGCGGGAGGCCGGGCCTACGAGCAGTACTTC
CDR3 protein: CASSKGLAGGRAYEQYF

clone size: once
D gene: TRBD1
V gene: TRBV6-6
J gene: TRBJ2-2
CDR3 DNA: TGTGCCAGCAGCGGGACAGGGGGGTTCGGGGAGCTGTTTTTT
CDR3 protein: CASSGTGGFGELFF

clone size: .
D gene: TRBD2
V gene: TRBV4-1
J gene: TRBJ2-3
CDR3 DNA: TGCGCCAGCAGCCAAGATATCCCGGGACTAGCGGGAGCGGCAGATACGCAGTATTTT
CDR3 protein: CASSQDIPGLAGAADTQYF

clone size: few
D gene: .
V gene: TRBV6-4
J gene: TRBJ1-1
CDR3 DNA: TGTGCCAGCAGTGAGGTGAAAACGGGAAACACTGAAGCTTTCTTT
CDR3 protein: CASSEVKTGNTEAFF

clone size: .
D gene: TRBD2
V gene: TRBV7-7
J gene: TRBJ2-3
CDR3 DNA: TGTGCTAGCGGTCCGGGTGTGGTAGCGGGAGGGGTCACAGATACGCAGTATTTT
CDR3 protein: CASGPGVVAGGVTDTQYF

clone size: .
D gene: .
V gene: TRBV9
J gene: TRBJ2-2
CDR3 DNA: TGTGCCAGCAGCCCCCATTCAACCGGGGAGCTGTTTTTT
CDR3 protein: CASSPHSTGELFF

clone size: few
D gene: .
V gene: TRBV27
J gene: TRBJ1-1
CDR3 DNA: TGTGCCAGCAGTTTTACTACAGGGATATCAGAAGCTTTCTTT
CDR3 protein: CASSFTTGISEAFF

clone size: .
D gene: .
V gene: TRBV19
J gene: TRBJ1-1
CDR3 DNA: TGTGCCAGTAGTCCGCCGCAGGGCGAGATGAACACTGAAGCTTTCTTT
CDR3 protein: CASSPPQGEMNTEAFF

clone size: .
D gene: .
V gene: TRBV30
J gene: TRBJ1-1
CDR3 DNA: TGTGCCTGGACCCCATTAGAAAGGCTCCAGGGCACTGAAGCTTTCTTT
CDR3 protein: CAWTPLERLQGTEAFF

clone size: .
D gene: .
V gene: TRBV10-1
J gene: TRBJ2-1
CDR3 DNA: TGCGCCAGCAGTGAAAGGGTAGCGGCAAACAATGAGCAGTTCTTC
CDR3 protein: CASSERVAANNEQFF

clone size: .
D gene: TRBD1
V gene: TRBV5-1
J gene: TRBJ1-1
CDR3 DNA: TGCGCCAGCAGCTCCGGGACAGGGGTAGGCACTGAAGCTTTCTTT
CDR3 protein: CASSSGTGVGTEAFF

clone size: .
D gene: .
V gene: TRBV29-1
J gene: TRBJ1-3
CDR3 DNA: TGCAGCGTTAGGGGCTCTGGAAACACCATATATTTT
CDR3 protein: CSVRGSGNTIYF

clone size: .
D gene: TRBD1
V gene: TRBV5-4
J gene: TRBJ1-2
CDR3 DNA: TGTGCCAGCAGCTTTGACGACAGGGGCTATGGCTACACCTTC
CDR3 protein: CASSFDDRGYGYTF

clone size: .
D gene: TRBD2
V gene: TRBV10-2
J gene: TRBJ2-1
CDR3 DNA: TGCGCCAGCAGTCTAGCGGGACGGGGGAATGAGCAGTTCTTC
CDR3 protein: CASSLAGRGNEQFF

clone size: .
D gene: .
V gene: TRBV9
J gene: TRBJ2-4
CDR3 DNA: TGTGCCAGCAGCGTACGAGGCTCCCCGTGGGCCAAAAACATTCAGTACTTC
CDR3 protein: CASSVRGSPWAKNIQYF

clone size: .
D gene: TRBD2
V gene: TRBV19
J gene: TRBJ2-2
CDR3 DNA: TGTGCCAGTATATCGGGAGGTAACACCGGGGAGCTGTTTTTT
CDR3 protein: CASISGGNTGELFF

clone size: .
D gene: .
V gene: TRBV6-5
J gene: TRBJ2-6
CDR3 DNA: TGTGCCAGCAGTCTTCAGATCTCTGGGGCCAACGTCCTGACTTTC
CDR3 protein: CASSLQISGANVLTF

clone size: .
D gene: .
V gene: TRBV7-9
J gene: TRBJ2-7
CDR3 DNA: TGTGCCAGCAGCTCCCTAGGGGGGGCAGGGGCCTACGAGCAGTACTTC
CDR3 protein: CASSSLGGAGAYEQYF

clone size: .
D gene: .
V gene: TRBV18
J gene: TRBJ2-1
CDR3 DNA: TGTGCCAGCTCACCAGGGACTCCCCCATTCTTC
CDR3 protein: CASSPGTPPFF

clone size: .
D gene: TRBD2
V gene: TRBV11-2
J gene: TRBJ2-1
CDR3 DNA: TGTGCCAGCAGCGGACTAGCGCTCTCCTACAATGAGCAGTTCTTC
CDR3 protein: CASSGLALSYNEQFF

clone size: .
D gene: .
V gene: TRBV2
J gene: TRBJ1-2
CDR3 DNA: TGTGCCAGCAGTTTGGAGCGCTATGGCTACACCTTC
CDR3 protein: CASSLERYGYTF

clone size: .
D gene: TRBD1
V gene: TRBV5-1
J gene: TRBJ2-6
CDR3 DNA: TGCGCCAGCAGCTGGACAGGGGGTGGCTCTGGGGCCAACGTCCTGACTTTC
CDR3 protein: CASSWTGGGSGANVLTF